This entry lists 11 T cell receptor beta chains sequenced from one sample in a study of blood T cell repertoires in COVID-19. Using immunoSEQ multiplex PCR, the repertoire was profiled, and TCRdb retains in-frame clones only, with some absent. The table records roughly 300,000 clones, roughly nine tenths of them present only once. Material for sequencing was peripheral blood. All receptors come from a woman in her 30s with COVID-19, enrolled during active disease.

The V call is TRBV6-1, the J call TRBJ2-5, with 7 bases lining up with TRBD1. Germline V lookup: CDR1 MNHNS, CDR2 SASEGT. The CDR3 runs 15 residues. J gave up 3 bases and V 2 bases, and 6 bases lay outside the gene matches. The CDR3 loop reads CASSESWGTEETQYF. CDR3 DNA: TGTGCCAGCAGTGAATCTTGGGGGACAGAAGAGACCCAGTACTTC.

V usage is TRBV21-1 and J usage is TRBJ2-3; the tabulated D call, TRBD2, remains unverified against the DNA. TRBV21-1 is a pseudogene segment. CDR3 length equals 16 residues. This chain's CDR3 is CASTEEWGGEKDTQYF. The CDR3 bases are TGTGCCAGCACCGAGGAGTGGGGGGGTGAGAAAGATACGCAGTATTTT.

The V and J genes are TRBV28 and TRBJ1-5; D call uncertain. Per the germline V gene, CDR1 is MDHEN and CDR2 is SYDVKM. The V gene lost 2 bases and the J gene lost 7 bases, with 3 bases spanning the gap. CDR3 length: 11 residues. CDR3 residues: CASSLGQPQHF. The CDR3 bases are TGTGCCAGCAGTTTAGGCCAGCCCCAGCATTTT. The full variable domain, rest sourced from reference TRBV28 and TRBJ1-5, is DVKVTQSSRYLVKRTGEKVFLECVQDMDHENMFWYRQDPGLGLRLIYFSYDVKMKEKGDIPEGYSVSREKKERFSLILESASTNQTSMYLCASSLGQPQHFGDGTRLSIL.

This chain joins TRBV2 and TRBJ1-1; the D is unclear. Trimming shortened V by 2 bases and J by 0 bases, and 10 bases separated the two germline ends. CDR1 and CDR2 from the germline V gene are SNHLY and FYNNEI. CDR3 length: 15 residues. The CDR3 sequence: CASSESRSLNTEAFF. The CDR3 region has the DNA TGTGCCAGCAGTGAAAGCAGGTCCTTGAACACTGAAGCTTTCTTT.

This clone has just one count. The rearrangement uses TRBV19 and TRBJ1-5, with TRBD1 matching over 10 bases. The CDR3 loop spans 16 amino acids. Germline trimming cut 6 bases from V and 7 bases from J; bases unmatched to any gene: 12. Looked up from germline, CDR1 is LNHDA and CDR2 is SQIVND (reference sequence). The CDR3 here is CASRFSRQGAGQPQHF. Written as DNA, the CDR3 is TGTGCCAGTAGGTTCTCTCGACAGGGGGCAGGGCAGCCCCAGCATTTT.

This chain links TRBV6-6 with TRBJ2-5, with D possibly TRBD2 on 7 matching bases. Germline V gene data show CDR1 as MNHNY and CDR2 as SVGAGI (reference sequence). This CDR3 is built from 15 residues. V lost 0 bases to trimming and J lost 2 bases, with 10 bases between them. The CDR3 DNA follows: TGTGCCAGCAGTTACTCGGGGAGGGGGCAAGAGACCCAGTACTTC. It codes for CASSYSGRGQETQYF.

The chain employs TRBV5-6 and TRBJ2-6; D is perhaps TRBD1 (6 bases). V lost 4 bases and J lost 1, with 15 bases in between. From germline, CDR1 is SGHDT and CDR2 YYEEEE. The CDR3 is 17 residues long. The CDR3 sequence: CASSLYHRGSGANVLTF. The DNA of the CDR3 is TGTGCCAGCAGCCTATATCATAGGGGGTCTGGGGCCAACGTCCTGACTTTC. Variable domain in full (rest from reference TRBV5-6 and TRBJ2-6): DAGVTQSPTHLIKTRGQQVTLRCSPKSGHDTVSWYQQALGQGPQFIFQYYEEEERQRGNFPDRFSGHQFPNYSSELNVNALLLGDSALYLCASSLYHRGSGANVLTFGAGSRLTVL.

This clone was counted only a few times. The chain couples TRBV5-6 to TRBJ2-2, with unresolved D. In germline, CDR1 is SGHDT, CDR2 YYEEEE. The CDR3 spans 14 residues. Trimming took 1 base from V and 0 from J, leaving 4 bases between them. The CDR3 is CASSLTANTGELFF. CDR3 bases: TGTGCCAGCAGCTTGACAGCGAACACCGGGGAGCTGTTTTTT.

The V gene is TRBV10-3, the J gene TRBJ1-2; 7 bases agree with TRBD1. The germline V gene encodes CDR1 ENHRY and CDR2 SYGVKD. J was trimmed by 9 bases and V by 6 bases; bases with no gene match: 7. CDR3 size: 12 residues. The CDR3 nucleotides are TGTGCCATCAGCGAGGAGGGACAGCGCTACACCTTC. Encoded protein: CAISEEGQRYTF.

As concerns this clone: Different DNA sequences within this sample yield the same CDR3. This chain joins TRBV5-1 and TRBJ1-2; maybe TRBD1 (6 bases). CDR1 and CDR2 (germline): SGHRS, YFSETQ. V was cut by 3 bases and J by 4 bases, with 10 bases left in between. The CDR3 length is 13 residues. The CDR3 nucleotides are TGCGCCAGCAGCTCCGGACAGCCCTATGGCTACACCTTC. Its translation: CASSSGQPYGYTF.

This clone was seen only a few times. The V call is TRBV6-4, the J call TRBJ1-1; the D is unclear. This CDR3 has 13 amino acids. CDR1 MRHNA and CDR2 SNTAGT come from the germline V gene. With 8 bases removed from V and 0 bases from J, the gap between germline ends came to 10 bases. DNA of the CDR3: TGTGCCAGCGCTAGGGAGGTGAACACTGAAGCTTTCTTT. This gives the protein CASAREVNTEAFF.